This T cell receptor (beta chain) was observed in a study of CXCR3-negative and CXCR3-positive naive CD8 T cells. This CDR3 is 16 amino acids long. Germline CDR1 and CDR2: LGHDT and YNNKEL (reference sequence). 5' RACE with UMI labels generated the TRB cDNA libraries. Reprocessing the 5' RACE reads, TCRdb reports a single entry for every CDR3 protein and omits DNA. The table lists some 130,000 distinct CDR3 sequences, with 0.45% to 0.55% in the top ten. Sequencing was performed on naive CXCR3- CD8+ T cells from blood. Subset reported: CD45RO-CCR7+CD27+CD95- naive CD8+ T cells lacking CXCR3 (TNR3-). The TCR originated in a human donor in good health. Some clones in this sample may be carry-over from other donors' samples. The rearrangement joins TRBV3-1 to TRBJ2-2; TCRdb outputs TRBD2, but without DNA this stays unchecked. This CDR3 is CASSPSSGSSAGELFF.